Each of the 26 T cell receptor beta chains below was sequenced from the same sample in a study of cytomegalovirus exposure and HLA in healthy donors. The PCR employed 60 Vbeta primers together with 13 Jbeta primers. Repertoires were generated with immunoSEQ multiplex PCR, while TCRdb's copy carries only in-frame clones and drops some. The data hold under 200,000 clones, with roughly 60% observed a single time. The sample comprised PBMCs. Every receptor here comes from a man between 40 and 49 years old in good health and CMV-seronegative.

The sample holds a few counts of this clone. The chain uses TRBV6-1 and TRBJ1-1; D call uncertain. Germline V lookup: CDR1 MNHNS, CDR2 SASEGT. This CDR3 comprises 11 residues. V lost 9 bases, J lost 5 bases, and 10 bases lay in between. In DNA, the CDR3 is TGTGCCAGTGAGGGAAGGACTGAAGCTTTCTTT. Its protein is CASEGRTEAFF.

The CDR3 loop reads CSVEQGSYEQYF. DNA for the CDR3: TGCAGCGTTGAACAGGGCTCCTACGAGCAGTACTTC. This sequence joins TRBV29-1 and TRBJ2-7; D possibly corresponds to TRBD1 (5 bases). This CDR3 region has 12 residues. Germline V gene data show CDR1 as SQVTM and CDR2 as ANQGSEA. Trimming removed 2 bases from V and 0 bases from J, with 5 bases in between.

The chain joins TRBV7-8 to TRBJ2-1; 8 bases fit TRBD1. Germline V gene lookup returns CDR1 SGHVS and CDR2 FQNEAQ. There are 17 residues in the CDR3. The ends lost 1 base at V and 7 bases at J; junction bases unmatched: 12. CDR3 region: CASSLVWDVRGLNEQFF. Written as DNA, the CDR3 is TGTGCCAGCAGCTTAGTGTGGGATGTCAGGGGGCTTAATGAGCAGTTCTTC.

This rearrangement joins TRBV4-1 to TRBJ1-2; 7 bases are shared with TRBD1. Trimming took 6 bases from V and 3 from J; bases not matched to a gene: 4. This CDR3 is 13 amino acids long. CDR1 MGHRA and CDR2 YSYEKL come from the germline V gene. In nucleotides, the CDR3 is TGCGCCAGCAGACAGGGGACGGACTATGGCTACACCTTC. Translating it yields CASRQGTDYGYTF.

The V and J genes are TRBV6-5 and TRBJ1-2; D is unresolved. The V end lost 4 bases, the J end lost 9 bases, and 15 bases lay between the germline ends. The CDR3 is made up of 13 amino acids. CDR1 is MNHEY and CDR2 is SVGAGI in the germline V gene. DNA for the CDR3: TGTGCCAGCAGTTCCGGGATTTGGGGTAGCTACACCTTC. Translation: CASSSGIWGSYTF.

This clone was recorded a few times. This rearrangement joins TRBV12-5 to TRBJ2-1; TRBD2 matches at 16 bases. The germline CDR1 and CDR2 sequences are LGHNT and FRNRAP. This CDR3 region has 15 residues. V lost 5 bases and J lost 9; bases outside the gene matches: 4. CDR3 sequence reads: CASGVGLAGGAEQFF. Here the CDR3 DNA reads TGTGCTAGTGGTGTGGGACTAGCGGGGGGGGCTGAGCAGTTCTTC.

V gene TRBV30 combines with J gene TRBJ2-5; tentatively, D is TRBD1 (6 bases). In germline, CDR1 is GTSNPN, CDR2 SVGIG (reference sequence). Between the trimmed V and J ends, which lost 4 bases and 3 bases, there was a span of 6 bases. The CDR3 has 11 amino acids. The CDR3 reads CAWKGEETQYF. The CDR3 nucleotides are TGTGCCTGGAAGGGGGAAGAGACCCAGTACTTC.

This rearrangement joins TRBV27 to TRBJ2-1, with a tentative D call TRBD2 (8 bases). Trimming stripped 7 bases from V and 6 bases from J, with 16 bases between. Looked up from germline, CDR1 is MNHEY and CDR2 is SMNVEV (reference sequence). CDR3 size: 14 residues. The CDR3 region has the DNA TGTGCCAGCACTCCCAGGGGGACTAGCAATGAGCAGTTCTTC. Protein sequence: CASTPRGTSNEQFF.

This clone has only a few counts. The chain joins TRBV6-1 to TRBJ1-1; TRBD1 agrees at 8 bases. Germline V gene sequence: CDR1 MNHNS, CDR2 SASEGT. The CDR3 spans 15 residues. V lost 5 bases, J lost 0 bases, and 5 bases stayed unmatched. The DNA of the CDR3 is TGTGCCAGCAGTCCGGGACAGGCAATGAACACTGAAGCTTTCTTT. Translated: CASSPGQAMNTEAFF.

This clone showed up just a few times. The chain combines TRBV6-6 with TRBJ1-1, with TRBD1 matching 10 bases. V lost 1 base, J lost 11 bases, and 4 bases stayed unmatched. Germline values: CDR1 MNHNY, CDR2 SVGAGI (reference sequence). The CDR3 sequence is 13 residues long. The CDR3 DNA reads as TGTGCCAGCAGTTACTATCCGGGACAGGGGGCTTTCTTT. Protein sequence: CASSYYPGQGAFF.

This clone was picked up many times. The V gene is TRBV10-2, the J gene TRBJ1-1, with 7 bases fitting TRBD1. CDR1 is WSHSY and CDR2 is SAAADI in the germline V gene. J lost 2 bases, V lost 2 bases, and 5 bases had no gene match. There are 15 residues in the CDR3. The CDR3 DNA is TGCGCCAGCAGTGAGCCAGGGACAGCCAACACTGAAGCTTTCTTT. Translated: CASSEPGTANTEAFF.

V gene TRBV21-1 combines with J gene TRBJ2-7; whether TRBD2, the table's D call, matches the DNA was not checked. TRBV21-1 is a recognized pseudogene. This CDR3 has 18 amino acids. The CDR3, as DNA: TGTGCCAGCACTACAATGGGGCAGACTAGCGGGAGGACATACGAGCAGTACTTC. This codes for CASTTMGQTSGRTYEQYF.

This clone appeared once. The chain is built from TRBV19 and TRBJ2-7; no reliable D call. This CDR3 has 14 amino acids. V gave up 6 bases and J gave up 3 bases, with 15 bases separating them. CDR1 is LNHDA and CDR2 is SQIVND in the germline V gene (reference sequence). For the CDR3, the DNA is TGTGCCAGTAGCGACGGCCCCGGCGGCTACGAGCAGTACTTC. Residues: CASSDGPGGYEQYF.

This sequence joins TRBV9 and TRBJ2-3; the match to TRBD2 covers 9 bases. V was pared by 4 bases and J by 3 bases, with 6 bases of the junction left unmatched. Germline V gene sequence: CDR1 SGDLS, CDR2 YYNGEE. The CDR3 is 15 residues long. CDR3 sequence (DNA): TGTGCCAGCAGCCTAGCGGCGGGAGGGACAGATACGCAGTATTTT. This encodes CASSLAAGGTDTQYF.

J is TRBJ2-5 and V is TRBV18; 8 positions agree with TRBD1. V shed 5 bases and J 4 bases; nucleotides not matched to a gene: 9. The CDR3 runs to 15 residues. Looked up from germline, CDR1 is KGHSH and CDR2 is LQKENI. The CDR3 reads CASSLRTGQLETQYF. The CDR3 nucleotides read TGTGCCAGCTCATTACGGACAGGGCAATTAGAGACCCAGTACTTC.

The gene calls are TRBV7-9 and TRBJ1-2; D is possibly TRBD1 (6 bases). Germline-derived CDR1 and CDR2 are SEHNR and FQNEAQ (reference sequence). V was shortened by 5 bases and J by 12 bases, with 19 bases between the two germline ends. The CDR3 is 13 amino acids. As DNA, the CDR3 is TGTGCCAGCAGCAAAGAGCTCAGGGGTGAAAACACCTTC. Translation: CASSKELRGENTF.

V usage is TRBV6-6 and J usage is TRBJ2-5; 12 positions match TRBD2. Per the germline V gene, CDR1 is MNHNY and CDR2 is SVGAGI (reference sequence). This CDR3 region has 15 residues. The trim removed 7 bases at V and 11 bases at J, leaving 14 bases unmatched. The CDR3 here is CASNNRLAGVEEQYF. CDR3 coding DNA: TGTGCCAGCAACAACCGACTAGCGGGGGTAGAGGAGCAGTACTTC.

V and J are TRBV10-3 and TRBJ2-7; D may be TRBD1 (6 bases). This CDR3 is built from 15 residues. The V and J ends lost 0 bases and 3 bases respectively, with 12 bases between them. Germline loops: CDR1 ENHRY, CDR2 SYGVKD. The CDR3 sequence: CAISESLQDSYEQYF. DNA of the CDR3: TGTGCCATCAGTGAGTCTCTGCAGGACAGCTACGAGCAGTACTTC.

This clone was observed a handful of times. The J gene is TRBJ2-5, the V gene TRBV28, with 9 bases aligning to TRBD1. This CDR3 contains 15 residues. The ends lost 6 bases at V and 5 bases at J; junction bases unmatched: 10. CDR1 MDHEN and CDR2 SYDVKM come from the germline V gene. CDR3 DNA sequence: TGTGCCAGCAGACCGGGACAGGGTTTTGGGGAGACCCAGTACTTC. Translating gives CASRPGQGFGETQYF.

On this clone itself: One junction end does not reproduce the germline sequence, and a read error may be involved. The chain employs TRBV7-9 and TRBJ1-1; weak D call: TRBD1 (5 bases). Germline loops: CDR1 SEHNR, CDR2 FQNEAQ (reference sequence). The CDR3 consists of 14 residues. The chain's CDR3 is CSSSQGLGNTEAFF. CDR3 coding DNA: TGTTCCAGCAGCCAGGGACTGGGGAACACTGAAGCTTTCTTT. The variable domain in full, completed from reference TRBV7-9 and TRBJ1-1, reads DTGVSQNPRHKITKRGQNVTFRCDPISEHNRLYWYRQTLGQGPEFLTYFQNEAQLEKSRLLSDRFSAERPKGSFSTLEIQRTEQGDSAMYLCSSSQGLGNTEAFFGQGTRLTVV.

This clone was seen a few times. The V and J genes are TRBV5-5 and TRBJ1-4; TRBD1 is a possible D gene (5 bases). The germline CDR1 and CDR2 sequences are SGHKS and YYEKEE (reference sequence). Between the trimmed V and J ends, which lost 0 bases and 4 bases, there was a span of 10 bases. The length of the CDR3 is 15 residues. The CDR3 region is CASSLEGQGNEKLFF. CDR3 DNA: TGTGCCAGCAGCTTGGAGGGGCAGGGTAATGAAAAACTGTTTTTT.

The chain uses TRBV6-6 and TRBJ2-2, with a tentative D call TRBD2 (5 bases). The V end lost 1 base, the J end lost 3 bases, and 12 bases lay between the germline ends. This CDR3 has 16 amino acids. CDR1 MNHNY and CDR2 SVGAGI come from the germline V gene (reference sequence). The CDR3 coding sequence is TGTGCCAGCAGTTACTTGAGGGCGGCGGACACCGGGGAGCTGTTTTTT. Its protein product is CASSYLRAADTGELFF.

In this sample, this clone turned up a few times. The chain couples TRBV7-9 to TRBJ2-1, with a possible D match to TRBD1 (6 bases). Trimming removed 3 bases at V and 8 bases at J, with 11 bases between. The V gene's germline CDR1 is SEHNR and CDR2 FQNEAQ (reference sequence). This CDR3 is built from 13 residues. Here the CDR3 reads CASSFYRDDEQFF. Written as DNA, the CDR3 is TGTGCCAGCAGCTTTTACAGGGACGATGAGCAGTTCTTC.

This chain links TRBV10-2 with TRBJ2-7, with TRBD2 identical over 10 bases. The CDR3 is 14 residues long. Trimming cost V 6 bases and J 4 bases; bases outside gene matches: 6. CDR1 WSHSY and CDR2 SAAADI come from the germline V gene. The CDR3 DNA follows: TGCGCCAGCAGGGATACGGGACTAGCGTACGAGCAGTACTTC. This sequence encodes CASRDTGLAYEQYF.

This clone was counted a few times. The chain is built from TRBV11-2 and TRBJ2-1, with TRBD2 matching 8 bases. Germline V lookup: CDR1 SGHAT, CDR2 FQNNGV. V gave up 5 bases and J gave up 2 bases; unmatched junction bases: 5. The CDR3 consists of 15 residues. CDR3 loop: CASSLLSGAYNEQFF. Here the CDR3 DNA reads TGTGCCAGCAGCCTACTTAGCGGGGCCTACAATGAGCAGTTCTTC.

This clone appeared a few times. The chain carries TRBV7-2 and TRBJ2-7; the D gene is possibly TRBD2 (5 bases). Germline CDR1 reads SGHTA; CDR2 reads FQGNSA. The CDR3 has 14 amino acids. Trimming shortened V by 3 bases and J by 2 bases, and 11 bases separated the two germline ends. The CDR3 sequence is CASSFAGVTYEQYF. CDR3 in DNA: TGTGCCAGCAGCTTCGCCGGGGTCACCTACGAGCAGTACTTC.